These 25 T cell receptor beta chains were all obtained from the same sample, sequenced in a study of cytomegalovirus exposure and HLA in healthy donors. A multiplex PCR was run with 60 Vbeta primers and 13 Jbeta primers. Generated by immunoSEQ multiplex PCR, the TCRdb table keeps only in-frame clones and is missing some. The sample lists roughly 200,000 clones; 70% were seen once. What was sequenced was PBMCs. These receptors all stem from a man between 40 and 49 years old in good health and CMV-seropositive.

The chain uses TRBV5-6 and TRBJ2-7, with a possible D match to TRBD1 (6 bases). With 3 bases removed from V and 0 bases from J, the gap between germline ends came to 10 bases. The length of the CDR3 is 14 residues. Germline-derived CDR1 and CDR2 are SGHDT and YYEEEE. CDR3 sequence reads: CASSSRGSSYEQYF. DNA of the CDR3: TGTGCCAGCAGCTCCAGGGGAAGCTCCTACGAGCAGTACTTC.

The rearrangement links TRBV7-8 to TRBJ2-3, with unresolved D. Germline lookup yields CDR1 SGHVS and CDR2 FQNEAQ. V shed 1 base and J shed 2 bases, with 7 bases lying between them. This CDR3 comprises 14 residues. The CDR3 loop reads CASSLDLTTDTQYF. Here the CDR3 DNA reads TGTGCCAGCAGCTTAGATCTAACCACAGATACGCAGTATTTT.

This chain joins TRBV5-1 and TRBJ2-7, with 7 bases lining up with TRBD1. J was trimmed by 4 bases and V by 0 bases; bases with no gene match: 7. This CDR3 comprises 15 residues. Germline V gene lookup returns CDR1 SGHRS and CDR2 YFSETQ. The CDR3 here is CASSLGPGTDYEQYF. CDR3 coding DNA: TGCGCCAGCAGCTTGGGTCCCGGGACAGATTACGAGCAGTACTTC.

This clone was seen a few times. The rearrangement joins TRBV5-6 to TRBJ2-1, with D maybe TRBD1 (5 bases). This CDR3 has 15 amino acids. The V gene's germline CDR1 is SGHDT and CDR2 YYEEEE. V was cut by 4 bases and J by 1 base, with 12 bases left in between. This CDR3 reads CASSTTTVSYNEQFF. The CDR3 nucleotides read TGTGCCAGCAGCACCACGACAGTTTCCTACAATGAGCAGTTCTTC.

The rearrangement links TRBV7-9 to TRBJ2-2; maybe TRBD2 (5 bases). Germline V gene lookup returns CDR1 SEHNR and CDR2 FQNEAQ (reference sequence). The CDR3 is 14 amino acids. Trimming left V 5 bases short and J 6 bases short, with 13 bases between. The CDR3 region is CASSDGPGAGELFF. The DNA for the CDR3 is TGTGCCAGCAGCGACGGACCCGGGGCCGGGGAGCTGTTTTTT.

This clone was counted between two and nine times. The chain couples TRBV5-1 to TRBJ2-1; possibly TRBD2 for D (6 bases). CDR3 length: 12 amino acids. Trimming removed 1 base from V and 8 bases from J, with 7 bases in between. Germline lookup yields CDR1 SGHRS and CDR2 YFSETQ. CDR3 in amino acids: CASSLWEDEQFF. The CDR3 DNA sequence: TGCGCCAGCAGCTTGTGGGAGGATGAGCAGTTCTTC.

J is TRBJ2-7 and V is TRBV6-5, with TRBD1 matching over 12 bases. This CDR3 is 15 amino acids long. Germline trimming cut 6 bases from V and 5 bases from J; bases unmatched to any gene: 8. CDR1 MNHEY and CDR2 SVGAGI come from the germline V gene. The CDR3 loop reads CASSPPGQGANEQYF. The CDR3 coding sequence is TGTGCCAGCAGCCCACCGGGACAGGGGGCGAACGAGCAGTACTTC.

About this clone itself: As the CDR3 is not closed by the conserved phenylalanine or tryptophan, this likely results from a read error. The chain carries TRBV9 and TRBJ1-1; no definite D call. CDR3 length: 13 residues. Deletions cut 0 bases from V and 3 bases from J, with 6 bases between. In germline, CDR1 is SGDLS, CDR2 YYNGEE. DNA for the CDR3: TGTGCCAGCAGCGTAGGTATGGACACTGAAGCTTTCCTT. This encodes CASSVGMDTEAFL.

The CDR3 DNA sequence: TGTGCCAGCAGCCCAAGGAGGGACTGGAACACCGGGGAGCTGTTTTTT. Encoded protein: CASSPRRDWNTGELFF. V usage is TRBV11-2 and J usage is TRBJ2-2, with D possibly being TRBD2 (6 bases). Germline-derived CDR1 and CDR2 are SGHAT and FQNNGV. This CDR3 has 16 amino acids. Trimming shortened V by 5 bases and J by 1 base, and 14 bases separated the two germline ends.

The rearrangement links TRBV7-8 to TRBJ2-5; 9 nucleotides match TRBD1. Looked up from germline, CDR1 is SGHVS and CDR2 is FQNEAQ. J was trimmed by 1 base and V by 2 bases; bases with no gene match: 11. The CDR3 consists of 18 residues. This CDR3 is CASSLLGWGQGTQETQYF. The CDR3 bases are TGTGCCAGCAGCTTACTCGGGTGGGGACAGGGTACCCAAGAGACCCAGTACTTC.

The chain is built from TRBV27 and TRBJ2-5; TRBD2 matches 9 bases. The CDR3 spans 16 residues. V shed 2 bases, J shed 3 bases, and the junction held 7 bases outside the gene matches. CDR1 MNHEY and CDR2 SMNVEV come from the germline V gene (reference sequence). CDR3 sequence reads: CASSLVGSGREETQYF. The CDR3 region has the DNA TGTGCCAGCAGTTTAGTTGGTAGCGGGAGAGAAGAGACCCAGTACTTC.

The chain links TRBV7-2 to TRBJ2-5; 10 bases agree with TRBD2. The CDR3 sequence is 14 residues long. Per germline, CDR1 SGHTA and CDR2 FQGNSA. J was trimmed by 7 bases and V by 1 base; bases with no gene match: 3. This CDR3 reads CASSLDLAGATQYF. The CDR3 DNA sequence: TGTGCCAGCAGCTTAGACCTAGCGGGGGCGACCCAGTACTTC.

The chain uses TRBV9 and TRBJ1-2; D not resolved. Germline CDR1 is SGDLS and CDR2 is YYNGEE. The CDR3 totals 15 residues. V was clipped by 4 bases and J by 2 bases, with 15 bases between them. This CDR3 is CASSPRVLANYGYTF. The CDR3 DNA is TGTGCCAGCAGCCCCCGGGTCCTAGCCAACTATGGCTACACCTTC.

J is TRBJ2-7 and V is TRBV13, with D perhaps TRBD1 (5 bases). Trimming took 2 bases from V and 5 from J, leaving 10 bases between them. Germline V gene data show CDR1 as PRHDT and CDR2 as FYEKMQ (reference sequence). The CDR3 has 13 amino acids. The CDR3 coding sequence is TGTGCCAGCAGCTTACAGGGAAATAACGAGCAGTACTTC. It translates to CASSLQGNNEQYF.

The chain links TRBV7-9 to TRBJ1-1; the match to TRBD1 covers 11 bases. V dropped 1 base and J dropped 5; count of bases not matched to a gene: 6. Germline CDR1 SEHNR, CDR2 FQNEAQ (reference sequence). The length of the CDR3 is 16 residues. This CDR3 reads CASSLGGTGGGTEAFF. The CDR3 nucleotides are TGTGCCAGCAGCTTAGGGGGGACAGGGGGAGGTACTGAAGCTTTCTTT.

CDR3 amino acids: CASGLAGNYGYTF. CDR3 in DNA: TGTGCTAGTGGTTTGGCCGGGAACTATGGCTACACCTTC. The chain combines TRBV12-5 with TRBJ1-2; D uncertain. This CDR3 spans 13 amino acids. Germline CDR1 and CDR2: LGHNT and FRNRAP. Trimming took off 1 base at V and 2 bases at J, with 5 bases between the two ends.

V usage is TRBV7-9 and J usage is TRBJ1-2, with 7 nucleotides matching TRBD1. In germline, CDR1 is SEHNR, CDR2 FQNEAQ (reference sequence). V gave up 1 base and J gave up 4 bases; unmatched junction bases: 12. The CDR3 extends over 17 amino acids. CDR3 sequence reads: CASSLDKDRALGYGYTF. CDR3 DNA: TGTGCCAGCAGCTTAGATAAAGACAGGGCTCTTGGCTATGGCTACACCTTC.

About this clone itself: Additional DNA sequences in this sample encode the identical CDR3. V is TRBV5-4 and J is TRBJ2-3; no clear D. CDR3 length: 12 residues. Germline CDR1 is SGHNT and CDR2 is YYREEE (reference sequence). V was trimmed by 4 bases and J by 1 base, leaving 4 bases between them. For the CDR3, the DNA is TGTGCCAGCAGCCCTGGCACAGATACGCAGTATTTT. Amino acid sequence: CASSPGTDTQYF.

This clone was counted between two and nine times. The chain links TRBV6-4 to TRBJ1-1; D is uncertain. The V end was cut by 2 bases, the J end by 1 base, with 11 bases between. CDR1 MRHNA and CDR2 SNTAGT come from the germline V gene. The CDR3 has 15 residues. CDR3 bases: TGTGCCAGCAGTGACCCTGCAAGTAGGAACACTGAAGCTTTCTTT. Protein product: CASSDPASRNTEAFF.

The chain recombines TRBV6-1 with TRBJ2-7; no reliable D call. With 8 bases removed from V and 8 bases from J, the gap between germline ends came to 4 bases. This CDR3 is 8 amino acids long. The germline V gene has CDR1 MNHNS and CDR2 SASEGT. The CDR3 here is CASGQQYF. DNA of the CDR3: TGTGCCAGCGGGCAGCAGTACTTC.

This clone was seen only a few times. The chain's CDR3 is CASSQGQGREQYF. The CDR3, as DNA: TGTGCCAGCAGCCAAGGACAGGGACGAGAGCAGTACTTC. The chain uses TRBV4-2 and TRBJ2-7; 7 bases map to TRBD1. The V segment lost 1 base and the J segment 7 bases; nucleotides outside the gene matches: 4. This CDR3 comprises 13 residues. Germline V lookup: CDR1 LGHNA, CDR2 YNFKEQ.

This chain links TRBV5-5 with TRBJ1-2, with a possible D match to TRBD1 (6 bases). V was trimmed by 1 base and J by 8 bases, leaving 18 bases between them. The CDR3 extends over 15 amino acids. The germline V gene has CDR1 SGHKS and CDR2 YYEKEE (reference sequence). The CDR3 protein is CASSLSRGGFGGYTF. In DNA, the CDR3 is TGTGCCAGCAGCTTGTCCCGGGGGGGCTTCGGGGGCTACACCTTC.

This chain uses TRBV5-5 with TRBJ1-6; D gene unclear. This CDR3 contains 15 residues. Germline lookup yields CDR1 SGHKS and CDR2 YYEKEE (reference sequence). Trimming pared 2 bases from V and 9 bases from J, leaving 15 bases between. The CDR3 bases are TGTGCCAGCAGCTTCCTCGGGGTCATGGGTTCACCCCTCCACTTT. Protein: CASSFLGVMGSPLHF.

This clone was observed a handful of times. This chain links TRBV2 with TRBJ2-7, with D possibly TRBD1 on 5 matching bases. V lost 6 bases to trimming and J lost 4 bases, with 13 bases between them. The length of the CDR3 is 13 residues. The germline CDR1 and CDR2 sequences are SNHLY and FYNNEI. The CDR3 spells CASRGPAGYEQYF. DNA of the CDR3: TGTGCCAGCAGGGGGCCGGCTGGGTACGAGCAGTACTTC. The complete variable domain, with remaining parts taken from reference TRBV2 and TRBJ2-7, reads EPEVTQTPSHQVTQMGQEVILRCVPISNHLYFYWYRQILGQKVEFLVSFYNNEISEKSEIFDDQFSVERPDGSNFTLKIRSTKLEDSAMYFCASRGPAGYEQYFGPGTRLTVT.

This chain links TRBV9 with TRBJ1-2, with TRBD1 as a possible D gene (5 bases). Germline V gene data show CDR1 as SGDLS and CDR2 as YYNGEE. V was clipped by 3 bases and J by 4 bases, with 13 bases between them. The CDR3 has 14 amino acids. The CDR3 nucleotides are TGTGCCAGCAGCGCGGAGGGGCTTAGCTATGGCTACACCTTC. Its protein is CASSAEGLSYGYTF.